The TCR beta chain described here comes from a study of radiotherapy plus CTLA-4 blockade in lung cancer. Whole-study results and caveats: In blood, after radiotherapy plus ipilimumab, tumor-derived TCR clones expanded.

Assay: immunoSEQ multiplex PCR; the TCRdb copy retains only in-frame clones and omits some. The table records around 55,000 clones, about 80% of them present only once. Worth noting for this clone: Its target is not known.

This sequence was found in a human donor with non-small cell lung cancer whose response to radiotherapy plus ipilimumab could not be evaluated. The source was peripheral blood, collected from a patient treated with radiotherapy plus ipilimumab.

CDR3 DNA: TGTGCCAGCAGCTTAGGAGGGGGCTCGGGAGGCTACACCTTC. It is translated as CASSLGGGSGGYTF. The rearrangement links TRBV7-2 to TRBJ1-2; TRBD1 aligns across 7 bases. From germline, CDR1 is SGHTA and CDR2 FQGNSA. Trimming removed 1 base from V and 8 bases from J; junction bases left unmatched: 7. The CDR3 has 14 residues.